The subject of this entry is one T cell receptor (beta chain). What it binds is not known. These data are taken from a study of cytomegalovirus exposure and HLA in healthy donors. Study-level results: Cytomegalovirus association was listed for around 180 TCR beta chains. Sequencing probably produced one cluster of sequence variants that were highly shared. The authors excluded some V segments, including TRBV6-2 and TRBV6-3, as indistinguishable. Analysis was carried out at a later point, and it linked a missense DCLRE1C variant to TCR beta V- and J-gene trimming.

PCR employed 60 Vbeta and 13 Jbeta primers. The table came from immunoSEQ multiplex PCR; TCRdb's copy has only in-frame clones and leaves some out. The data show about 160,000 clones, about 85% seen once. The CDR3 length is 14 residues. The germline CDR1 and CDR2 sequences are ENHRY and SYGVKD. V was pared by 6 bases and J by 5 bases, with 14 bases between. Specimen: PBMCs. The sequence was obtained from a man aged 18 to 29 in good health and CMV-seropositive. J is TRBJ1-5 and V is TRBV10-3, with D possibly TRBD1 on 5 matching bases. CDR3 nucleotides: TGTGCCATCAGCGGCGGGGGGGAAGATCAGCCCCAGCATTTT. Translation: CAISGGGEDQPQHF.